The T cell receptor (beta chain) described here comes from a study of identical twins. Findings of the study overall: The authors drew conclusions from cross-sectional statistical analysis rather than following the same donors.

Germline V gene lookup returns CDR1 SGDLS and CDR2 YYNGEE. V shed 4 bases and J shed 2 bases, with 28 bases lying between them. The CDR3 covers 19 residues. MiXCR was run by TCRdb on the 5' RACE reads, yielding one entry per CDR3 protein. The sample has more than 600,000 distinct CDR3 sequences; about 20% are singletons. In regard to this clonotype: As yet, its antigen is unknown.

The sample was also linked to a second study, of T cells expressing NK-cell markers.

This chain uses TRBV9 with TRBJ2-7, with D tentatively TRBD2 (7 bases). Sequencing used PBMCs. The sequence was obtained from a young woman in good health. DNA for the CDR3: TGTGCCAGCAGCCCGTTAAGCCCCTCCCTGGGGGGGCTTACCTACGAGCAGTACTTC. Translating it yields CASSPLSPSLGGLTYEQYF.